The rows below give T cell receptor beta chains drawn from one sample of a study of T cell responses to AZD1222 COVID-19 vaccine. TCRdb's copy holds only in-frame clones and misses some; the assay was immunoSEQ multiplex PCR. The repertoire holds 150,000 to 160,000 clones, with roughly nine tenths as singletons. The specimen comprised peripheral blood, sampled after recovery from COVID-19. All receptors come from an adult who had recovered from COVID-19. Both conserved end residues are part of each CDR3. Fields, in order: clone size, D gene, V gene, J gene, CDR3 DNA, CDR3 protein. The D gene is left open where the match is weak. Size tells how often a clone was seen (once, few, many) or the class of an expanded clone, and some rows leave it out.

-	-	TRBV6-1	TRBJ1-5	TGTGCCAGCAGTGATACCAGGATCAATCAGCCCCAGCATTTT	CASSDTRINQPQHF
-	TRBD1	TRBV6-5	TRBJ1-2	TGTGCCAGCACCTTATTAACAGGGGGCGCCGGGGGCTACACCTTC	CASTLLTGGAGGYTF
-	TRBD1	TRBV7-2	TRBJ1-1	TGTGCCAGCAGCTCCCACGCCACAGGGGCTGGCACTGAAGCTTTCTTT	CASSSHATGAGTEAFF
-	TRBD1	TRBV4-3	TRBJ1-1	TGCGCCAGCAGCCAAGATGGGACAGCCCTGAACACTGAAGCTTTCTTT	CASSQDGTALNTEAFF
few	-	TRBV25-1	TRBJ2-3	TGTGCCAGCAGTGGACTAGGAGGGCTCCCTAGCACAGATACGCAGTATTTT	CASSGLGGLPSTDTQYF
-	TRBD1	TRBV6-5	TRBJ1-2	TGTGCCAGCAGTTACGGGGGACAGGACGTGAACTATGGCTACACCTTC	CASSYGGQDVNYGYTF
-	-	TRBV6-5	TRBJ2-7	TGTGCCAGCAGGTTCTCACTTCAAGCTTGGCTCGAGCAGTACTTC	CASRFSLQAWLEQYF
-	TRBD1	TRBV5-1	TRBJ2-7	TGCGCCAGCAGCTGGGACAGGGGGGTTGGCGAGCAGTACTTC	CASSWDRGVGEQYF
-	-	TRBV18	TRBJ2-5	TGTGCCAGCTCACTGTCGGTTCGAGGGGAGACCCAGTACTTC	CASSLSVRGETQYF
-	-	TRBV19	TRBJ1-4	TGTGCCAGTAGTTCCCCCGGGGCCGGAGAGAGTGAAAAACTGTTTTTT	CASSSPGAGESEKLFF
-	-	TRBV11-3	TRBJ1-1	TGTGCCAGCAGCTTAGATCGCTTTACTGAAGCTTTCTTT	CASSLDRFTEAFF
-	-	TRBV3-1/TRBV3-2	TRBJ2-5	TGTGCCAGCAGCCATCGGCAAGAGACCCAGTACTTC	CASSHRQETQYF
-	-	TRBV5-1	TRBJ2-4	TGCGCCAGCAGCCCGGACAGCGCCAAAAACATTCAGTACTTC	CASSPDSAKNIQYF
-	TRBD1	TRBV29-1	TRBJ2-6	TGCAGCGTTTCCGGGACAGGGGCTTCTGGGGCCAACGTCCTGACTTTC	CSVSGTGASGANVLTF
once	TRBD1	TRBV7-3	TRBJ2-5	TGTGCCAGCAGCGCCGGACAGGGGGGAGAGACCCAGTACTTC	CASSAGQGGETQYF
-	-	TRBV3-1/TRBV3-2	TRBJ2-2	TGTGCCAGCACCTCAGTGACAGACCTAGCGAACACCGGGGAGCTGTTTTTT	CASTSVTDLANTGELFF
-	TRBD1	TRBV7-9	TRBJ1-5	TGTGCCAGCAGCGGACAGGGCGGACAGCCCCAGCATTTT	CASSGQGGQPQHF
-	-	TRBV4-1	TRBJ1-1	TGCGCCAGCAGACAAAGTAAGCTGGCTCGGGCACTCTTCAGGGCGGACACTGAAGCTTTCTTT	CASRQSKLARALFRADTEAFF
-	-	TRBV10-2	TRBJ1-5	TGCGCCAGCAAAAACGGACATAGCAATCAGCCCCAGCATTTT	CASKNGHSNQPQHF
-	-	TRBV27	TRBJ1-3	TGTGCCAGCAGTTTACGAGGGTTAGGAAACACCATATATTTT	CASSLRGLGNTIYF